The present T cell receptor beta chain was sequenced within a study of response to subunit inactivated influenza vaccine. General study findings and limits: Authors suggested that a seasonal influenza vaccination recruits few new T cells each time.

This clonotype was observed many times. Its antigen is currently unknown. This CDR3 comprises 16 residues. Germline V gene sequence: CDR1 SEHNR, CDR2 FQNEAQ (reference sequence). V was cut by 4 bases and J by 7 bases, with 17 bases left in between. One entry per CDR3 protein, called by TCRdb with MiXCR from the RT-PCR reads. The sample has 400,000 to 650,000 distinct CDR3 sequences, approximately 7.7% seen once. The clonotype comes from a man between 50 and 69 years old who received an inactivated influenza vaccine. The sample was PBMCs from blood, taken about 23 months after vaccination. The V and J genes are TRBV7-9 and TRBJ1-6; D is uncertain. The CDR3 loop reads CASSSDSRAVNSPLHF. The CDR3 DNA reads TGTGCCAGCAGCTCAGACTCCCGGGCCGTAAATTCACCCCTCCACTTT.